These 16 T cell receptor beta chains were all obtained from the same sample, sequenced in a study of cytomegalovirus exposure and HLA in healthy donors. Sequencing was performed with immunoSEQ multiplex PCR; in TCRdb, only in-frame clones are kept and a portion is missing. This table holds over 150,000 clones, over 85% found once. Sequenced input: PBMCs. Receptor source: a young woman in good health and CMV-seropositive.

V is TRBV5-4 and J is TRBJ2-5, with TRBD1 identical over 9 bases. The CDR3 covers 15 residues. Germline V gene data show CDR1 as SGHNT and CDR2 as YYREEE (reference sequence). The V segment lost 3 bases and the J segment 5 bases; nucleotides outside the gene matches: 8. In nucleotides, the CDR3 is TGTGCCAGCAGCTGGGGACAGGGATTGGGTGAGACCCAGTACTTC. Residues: CASSWGQGLGETQYF.

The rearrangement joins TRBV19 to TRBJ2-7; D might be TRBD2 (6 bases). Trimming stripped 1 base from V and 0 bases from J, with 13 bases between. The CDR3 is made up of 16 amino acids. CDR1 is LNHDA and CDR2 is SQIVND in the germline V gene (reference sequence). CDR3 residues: CASSIVAGKGSYEQYF. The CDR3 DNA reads TGTGCCAGTAGTATAGTCGCGGGAAAGGGCTCCTACGAGCAGTACTTC.

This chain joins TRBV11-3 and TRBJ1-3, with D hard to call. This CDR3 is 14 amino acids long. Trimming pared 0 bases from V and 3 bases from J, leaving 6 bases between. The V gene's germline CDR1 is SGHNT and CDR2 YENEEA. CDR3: CASSLETSGNTIYF. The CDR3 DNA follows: TGTGCCAGCAGCTTAGAGACAAGTGGAAACACCATATATTTT.

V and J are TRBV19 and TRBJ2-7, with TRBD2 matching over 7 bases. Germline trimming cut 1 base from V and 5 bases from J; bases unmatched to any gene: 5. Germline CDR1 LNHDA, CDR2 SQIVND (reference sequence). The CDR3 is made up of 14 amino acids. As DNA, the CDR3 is TGTGCCAGTAGTATAGGGGAGGGTTCGGACGAGCAGTACTTC. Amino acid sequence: CASSIGEGSDEQYF.

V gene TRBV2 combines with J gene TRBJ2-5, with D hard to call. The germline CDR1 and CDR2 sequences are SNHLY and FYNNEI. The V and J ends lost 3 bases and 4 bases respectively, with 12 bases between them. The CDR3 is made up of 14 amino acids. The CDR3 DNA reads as TGTGCCAGCAGTGAGGGCAGCCCGAGAGAGACCCAGTACTTC. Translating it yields CASSEGSPRETQYF. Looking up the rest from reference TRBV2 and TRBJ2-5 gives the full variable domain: EPEVTQTPSHQVTQMGQEVILRCVPISNHLYFYWYRQILGQKVEFLVSFYNNEISEKSEIFDDQFSVERPDGSNFTLKIRSTKLEDSAMYFCASSEGSPRETQYFGPGTRLLVL.

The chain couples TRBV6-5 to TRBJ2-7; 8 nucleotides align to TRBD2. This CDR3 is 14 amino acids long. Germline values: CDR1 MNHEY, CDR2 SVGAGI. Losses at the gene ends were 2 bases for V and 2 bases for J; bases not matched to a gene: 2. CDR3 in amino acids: CASSYQRGTYEQYF. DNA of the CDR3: TGTGCCAGCAGTTACCAGCGGGGGACCTACGAGCAGTACTTC.

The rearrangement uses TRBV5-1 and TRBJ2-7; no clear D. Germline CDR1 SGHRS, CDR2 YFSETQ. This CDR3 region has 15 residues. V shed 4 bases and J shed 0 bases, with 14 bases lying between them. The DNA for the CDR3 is TGCGCCAGCAGCCGAAATACGGAGTTCTCCTACGAGCAGTACTTC. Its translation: CASSRNTEFSYEQYF.

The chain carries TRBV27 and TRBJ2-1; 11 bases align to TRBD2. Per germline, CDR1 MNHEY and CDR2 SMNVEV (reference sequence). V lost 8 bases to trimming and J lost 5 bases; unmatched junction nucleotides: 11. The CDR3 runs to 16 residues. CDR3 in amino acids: CASGIAGGTINNEQFF. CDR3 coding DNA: TGTGCCAGCGGAATAGCGGGAGGGACAATAAACAATGAGCAGTTCTTC.

Here the CDR3 reads CASSAPRRLNTEAFF. CDR3 nucleotides: TGTGCCAGCAGTGCCCCACGGCGGCTGAACACTGAAGCTTTCTTT. The rearrangement uses TRBV6-1 and TRBJ1-1; D gene unclear. Germline CDR1 is MNHNS and CDR2 is SASEGT. This CDR3 region has 15 residues. Trimming removed 4 bases at V and 0 bases at J, with 12 bases between.

CDR3 in amino acids: CASSPPKGALGPSYEQYF. The DNA for the CDR3 is TGTGCCAGCTCACCGCCCAAGGGAGCGCTAGGACCTTCCTACGAGCAGTACTTC. V gene TRBV18 combines with J gene TRBJ2-7; weak D call: TRBD2 (5 bases). V lost 3 bases to trimming and J lost 1 base, with 22 bases between them. Germline assignment: CDR1 KGHSH and CDR2 LQKENI. CDR3 length equals 18 residues.

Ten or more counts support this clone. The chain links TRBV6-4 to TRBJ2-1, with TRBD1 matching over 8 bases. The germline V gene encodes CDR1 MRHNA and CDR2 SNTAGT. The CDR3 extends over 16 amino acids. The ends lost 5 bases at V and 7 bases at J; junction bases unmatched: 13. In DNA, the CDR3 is TGTGCCAGCAGTCCGACAGGGGACTCTCGCGGGAATGAGCAGTTCTTC. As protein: CASSPTGDSRGNEQFF.

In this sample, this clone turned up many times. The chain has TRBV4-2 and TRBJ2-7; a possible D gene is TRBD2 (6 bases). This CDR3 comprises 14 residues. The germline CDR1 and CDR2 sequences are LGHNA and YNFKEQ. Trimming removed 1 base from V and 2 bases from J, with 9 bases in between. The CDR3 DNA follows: TGTGCCAGCAGCCAAGGACTAGGGGCCTACGAGCAGTACTTC. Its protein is CASSQGLGAYEQYF.

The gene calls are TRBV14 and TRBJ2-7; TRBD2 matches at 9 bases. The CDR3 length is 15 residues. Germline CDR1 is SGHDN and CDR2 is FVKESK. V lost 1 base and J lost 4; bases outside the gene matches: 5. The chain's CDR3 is CASSQGASGNYEQYF. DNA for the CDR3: TGTGCCAGCAGCCAAGGGGCTAGCGGGAATTACGAGCAGTACTTC. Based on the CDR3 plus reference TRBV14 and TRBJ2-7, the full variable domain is EAGVTQFPSHSVIEKGQTVTLRCDPISGHDNLYWYRRVMGKEIKFLLHFVKESKQDESGMPNNRFLAERTGGTYSTLKVQPAELEDSGVYFCASSQGASGNYEQYFGPGTRLTVT.

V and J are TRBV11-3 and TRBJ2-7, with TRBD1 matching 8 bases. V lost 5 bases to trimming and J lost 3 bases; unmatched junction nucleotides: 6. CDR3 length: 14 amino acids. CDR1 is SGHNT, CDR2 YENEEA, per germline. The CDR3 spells CASSKRTGNYEQYF. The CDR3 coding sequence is TGTGCCAGCAGCAAAAGGACAGGGAACTACGAGCAGTACTTC.

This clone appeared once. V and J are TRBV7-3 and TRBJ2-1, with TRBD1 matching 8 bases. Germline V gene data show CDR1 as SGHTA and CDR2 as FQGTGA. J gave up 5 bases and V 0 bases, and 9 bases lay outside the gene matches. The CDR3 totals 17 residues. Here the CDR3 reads CASSLTTARGQNNEQFF. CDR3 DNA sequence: TGTGCCAGCAGCTTAACAACAGCCAGGGGGCAAAACAATGAGCAGTTCTTC.

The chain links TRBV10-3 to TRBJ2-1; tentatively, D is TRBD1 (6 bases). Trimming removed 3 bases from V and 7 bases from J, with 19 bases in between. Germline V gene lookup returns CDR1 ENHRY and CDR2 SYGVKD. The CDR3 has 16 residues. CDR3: CAISDYFAGASNEQFF. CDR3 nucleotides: TGTGCCATCAGTGATTATTTCGCAGGGGCGAGTAATGAGCAGTTCTTC.